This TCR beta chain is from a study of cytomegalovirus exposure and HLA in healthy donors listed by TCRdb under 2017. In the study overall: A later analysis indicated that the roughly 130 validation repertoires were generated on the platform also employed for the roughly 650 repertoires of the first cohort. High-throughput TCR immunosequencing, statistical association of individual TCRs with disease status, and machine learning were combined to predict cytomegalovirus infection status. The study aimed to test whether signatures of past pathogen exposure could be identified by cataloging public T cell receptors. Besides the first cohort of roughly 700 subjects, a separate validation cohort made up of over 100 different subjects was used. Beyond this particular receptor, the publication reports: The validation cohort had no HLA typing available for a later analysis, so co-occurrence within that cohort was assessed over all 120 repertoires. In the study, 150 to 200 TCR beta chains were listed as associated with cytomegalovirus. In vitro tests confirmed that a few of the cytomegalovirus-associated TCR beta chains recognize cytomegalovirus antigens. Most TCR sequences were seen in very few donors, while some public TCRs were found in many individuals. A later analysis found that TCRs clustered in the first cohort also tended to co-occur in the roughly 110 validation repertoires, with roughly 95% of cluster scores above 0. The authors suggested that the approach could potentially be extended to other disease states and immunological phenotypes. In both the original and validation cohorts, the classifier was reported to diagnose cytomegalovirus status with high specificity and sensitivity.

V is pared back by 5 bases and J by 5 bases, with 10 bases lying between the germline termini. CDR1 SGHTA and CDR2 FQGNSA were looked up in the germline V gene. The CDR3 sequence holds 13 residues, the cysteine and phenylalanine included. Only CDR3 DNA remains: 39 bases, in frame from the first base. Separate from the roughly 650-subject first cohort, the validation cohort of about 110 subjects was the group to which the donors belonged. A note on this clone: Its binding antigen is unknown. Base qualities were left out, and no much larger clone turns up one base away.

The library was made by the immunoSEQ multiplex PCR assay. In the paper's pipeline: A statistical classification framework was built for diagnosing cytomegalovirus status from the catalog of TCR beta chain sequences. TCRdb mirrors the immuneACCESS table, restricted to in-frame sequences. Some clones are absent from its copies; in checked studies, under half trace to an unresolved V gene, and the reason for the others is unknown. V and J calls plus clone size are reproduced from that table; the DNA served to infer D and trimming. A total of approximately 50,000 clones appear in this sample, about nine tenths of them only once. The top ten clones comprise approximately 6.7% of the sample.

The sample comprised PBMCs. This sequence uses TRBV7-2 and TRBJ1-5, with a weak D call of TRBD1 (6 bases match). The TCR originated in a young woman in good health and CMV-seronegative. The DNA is TGTGCCAGCAGCAAGGACAGATATCAGCCCCAGCATTTT. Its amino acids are CASSKDRYQPQHF.